Below, 27 T cell receptor beta chains from the same sample are listed, as sequenced in a study of CD8 T cells in ankylosing spondylitis. TCRdb analysed the 5' RACE reads with MiXCR anew, one entry per CDR3 protein. The sample contains about 35,000 distinct CDR3 sequences, about 3% of which appear only once. The specimen was blood, either unsorted or a sorted T cell fraction (not recorded which). The receptors originated from a male donor with ankylosing spondylitis or in good health (not recorded which).

This clonotype occurred many times. The chain has TRBV9 and TRBJ1-5, with D perhaps TRBD1 (5 bases). With 3 bases removed from V and 8 bases from J, the gap between germline ends came to 15 bases. The CDR3 has 14 amino acids. The germline V gene encodes CDR1 SGDLS and CDR2 YYNGEE. CDR3 coding DNA: TGTGCCAGCAGCGCCTCAGGGACCGGGGAGCCCCAGCATTTT. Protein product: CASSASGTGEPQHF.

Many counts were recorded for this clonotype. The V gene is TRBV9, the J gene TRBJ1-1; D not certain. Germline V CDR1 and CDR2: SGDLS, YYNGEE. The CDR3 consists of 13 residues. Trimming took 0 bases from V and 10 from J, leaving 13 bases between them. The CDR3 DNA reads TGTGCCAGCAGCGTAGGAATCCCCGGTCCAGCTTTCTTT. Translation: CASSVGIPGPAFF.

This clonotype is labeled as medium-sized (0.01 to 0.1%). The chain recombines TRBV9 with TRBJ2-1; D perhaps matches TRBD1 (7 bases). Germline V lookup: CDR1 SGDLS, CDR2 YYNGEE. CDR3 size: 18 residues. Trimming removed 0 bases from V and 7 bases from J, with 23 bases in between. CDR3 amino acids: CASSVGVRRQGLWNEQFF. The CDR3 nucleotides are TGTGCCAGCAGCGTAGGGGTGAGGAGACAGGGACTCTGGAATGAGCAGTTCTTC.

This clonotype was seen ten or more times. V and J are TRBV9 and TRBJ1-2, with D hard to call. This CDR3 has 14 amino acids. Germline values: CDR1 SGDLS, CDR2 YYNGEE. V was shortened by 0 bases and J by 4 bases, with 10 bases between the two germline ends. The CDR3 protein is CASSVAQNTYGYTF. The CDR3 DNA follows: TGTGCCAGCAGCGTAGCCCAGAACACCTATGGCTACACCTTC.

The V and J genes are TRBV21-1 and TRBJ2-1. TRBV21-1 is labeled a pseudogene. The CDR3 covers 13 residues. The CDR3 spells CAGGGSAYNEQFF. CDR3 in DNA: TGTGCCGGCGGCGGGTCGGCCTACAATGAGCAGTTCTTC.

This clonotype was found many times. This chain links TRBV7-9 with TRBJ1-2, with unresolved D. This CDR3 comprises 15 residues. CDR1 and CDR2 (germline): SEHNR, FQNEAQ (reference sequence). V gave up 3 bases and J gave up 5 bases, with 16 bases separating them. In nucleotides, the CDR3 is TGTGCCAGCAGCTTGCCCGAGAAGCGGGGTTATGGCTACACCTTC. This translates into CASSLPEKRGYGYTF.

This rearrangement joins TRBV9 to TRBJ2-5, with D possibly being TRBD2 (5 bases). This CDR3 is 13 amino acids long. Germline V gene lookup returns CDR1 SGDLS and CDR2 YYNGEE. V was shortened by 4 bases and J by 3 bases, with 10 bases between the two germline ends. The CDR3 here is CASSTGDKETQYF. CDR3 bases: TGTGCCAGCAGCACCGGGGATAAAGAGACCCAGTACTTC.

This clonotype was counted at least ten times. The chain has TRBV9 and TRBJ1-5; 10 bases map to TRBD1. Germline CDR1 SGDLS, CDR2 YYNGEE. The CDR3 spans 14 residues. The trim removed 3 bases at V and 7 bases at J, leaving 4 bases unmatched. CDR3 in DNA: TGTGCCAGCAGCGGGACAGGGGGAGGGCAGCCCCAGCATTTT. As protein: CASSGTGGGQPQHF.

This clonotype was seen at least ten times. The genes are TRBV9 and TRBJ2-5, with 9 bases fitting TRBD1. The CDR3 loop spans 18 amino acids. Germline V CDR1 and CDR2: SGDLS, YYNGEE. V shed 4 bases and J 2 bases; nucleotides not matched to a gene: 15. The CDR3 loop is CASSPFIRGTGRQETQYF. CDR3 sequence (DNA): TGTGCCAGCAGCCCCTTTATTAGGGGGACAGGGAGGCAAGAGACCCAGTACTTC.

This clonotype was recorded many times. The CDR3 DNA follows: TGTGCCAGCAGCGTAGAACTCACAGATACGCAGTATTTT. Translated, it gives CASSVELTDTQYF. V gene TRBV9 combines with J gene TRBJ2-3; D unclear. The V end lost 0 bases, the J end lost 2 bases, and 4 bases lay between the germline ends. CDR3 length equals 13 residues. CDR1 and CDR2 (germline): SGDLS, YYNGEE.

This clonotype was seen many times. V and J are TRBV9 and TRBJ2-2, with D possibly called TRBD1 or TRBD2 (5 bases each). The germline gives CDR1 SGDLS, CDR2 YYNGEE. This CDR3 has 13 residues. With 0 bases removed from V and 6 bases from J, the gap between germline ends came to 6 bases. CDR3 protein: CASSVVGAGELFF. The CDR3 DNA follows: TGTGCCAGCAGCGTAGTGGGGGCCGGGGAGCTGTTTTTT.

This clonotype was recorded at least ten times. This chain joins TRBV9 and TRBJ2-3; weak D call: TRBD1 (5 bases). V lost 3 bases, J lost 0 bases, and 5 bases lay in between. The CDR3 length is 13 residues. Germline CDR1 is SGDLS and CDR2 is YYNGEE. CDR3 nucleotide sequence: TGTGCCAGCAGCGGACAGAGCACAGATACGCAGTATTTT. Translated, it gives CASSGQSTDTQYF.

Many counts were recorded for this clonotype. The rearrangement links TRBV9 to TRBJ2-1; no clear D. This CDR3 region has 16 residues. CDR1 SGDLS and CDR2 YYNGEE come from the germline V gene. Between the trimmed V and J ends, which lost 0 bases and 0 bases, there was a span of 10 bases. CDR3 protein: CASSVGPAFSYNEQFF. CDR3 coding DNA: TGTGCCAGCAGCGTAGGCCCGGCTTTCTCCTACAATGAGCAGTTCTTC.

This clonotype was counted ten times or more. The genes are TRBV9 and TRBJ2-3, with TRBD1 matching 8 bases. In germline, CDR1 is SGDLS, CDR2 YYNGEE. The CDR3 runs to 15 residues. V shed 0 bases, J shed 5 bases, and the junction held 5 bases outside the gene matches. CDR3 DNA sequence: TGTGCCAGCAGCGTAGCAGGGGGCAGGGGAGATACGCAGTATTTT. Encoded protein: CASSVAGGRGDTQYF.

At least ten counts were recorded for this clonotype. The chain links TRBV9 to TRBJ2-5; D is possibly TRBD1 (6 bases). This CDR3 comprises 15 residues. V lost 3 bases to trimming and J lost 5 bases, with 17 bases between them. Germline V gene data show CDR1 as SGDLS and CDR2 as YYNGEE. The CDR3 protein is CASSARDTPGETQYF. The CDR3 DNA follows: TGTGCCAGCAGCGCCCGGGACACTCCAGGGGAGACCCAGTACTTC.

This clonotype was detected only a few times. The chain carries TRBV9 and TRBJ2-2; D unresolved. The germline gives CDR1 SGDLS, CDR2 YYNGEE. This CDR3 is 17 amino acids long. The V end was cut by 0 bases, the J end by 4 bases, with 16 bases between. The CDR3 here is CASSVAFGGYGTGELFF. The DNA of the CDR3 is TGTGCCAGCAGCGTAGCTTTTGGTGGTTACGGCACCGGGGAGCTGTTTTTT.

Ten or more counts support this clonotype. The chain uses TRBV9 and TRBJ2-2; TRBD1 aligns across 9 bases. Germline values: CDR1 SGDLS, CDR2 YYNGEE. J lost 7 bases, V lost 4 bases, and 11 bases had no gene match. The CDR3 extends over 16 amino acids. DNA of the CDR3: TGTGCCAGCAGCTTAGCAACAGGGGGCGATTTCGGGGAGCTGTTTTTT. Residues: CASSLATGGDFGELFF.

This clonotype occurred many times. The V gene is TRBV9, the J gene TRBJ2-1, with no clear D. The CDR3 contains 16 residues. Germline V gene data show CDR1 as SGDLS and CDR2 as YYNGEE. Deletions cut 0 bases from V and 1 base from J, with 11 bases between. The CDR3 region has the DNA TGTGCCAGCAGCGTAGGTGCCGACTTATCCTACAATGAGCAGTTCTTC. This codes for CASSVGADLSYNEQFF.

This clonotype turned up a few times. The chain joins TRBV9 to TRBJ1-2; possible D gene TRBD1, 5 bases. The CDR3 runs 12 residues. Germline loops: CDR1 SGDLS, CDR2 YYNGEE. V dropped 3 bases and J dropped 7 bases, with 10 bases sitting between them. The CDR3: CASSGGVSGYTF. The CDR3 coding sequence is TGTGCCAGCAGCGGGGGCGTGAGTGGCTACACCTTC.

The sample holds many counts of this clonotype. V and J are TRBV9 and TRBJ2-5; TRBD2 matches 8 bases. Germline V lookup: CDR1 SGDLS, CDR2 YYNGEE. The V segment lost 0 bases and the J segment 4 bases; nucleotides outside the gene matches: 8. The CDR3 runs to 16 residues. The CDR3 DNA sequence: TGTGCCAGCAGCGTAGCCCCTAGCGGGTGGGGAGAGACCCAGTACTTC. It yields the protein CASSVAPSGWGETQYF.

This clonotype occurred many times. The chain is built from TRBV9 and TRBJ2-1, with a possible D match to TRBD1 (5 bases). V lost 3 bases and J 13 bases, leaving 14 bases between the germline ends. The CDR3 sequence is 12 residues long. CDR1 is SGDLS and CDR2 is YYNGEE in the germline V gene. Written as DNA, the CDR3 is TGTGCCAGCAGCGGCCCCAGGGCCGTTCAGTTCTTC. Protein sequence: CASSGPRAVQFF.

This clonotype showed up many times. The chain carries TRBV9 and TRBJ2-2; TRBD1 aligns across 8 bases. Germline V gene sequence: CDR1 SGDLS, CDR2 YYNGEE. The CDR3 has 16 residues. The V and J ends lost 0 bases and 5 bases, in that order; junction bases with no gene match: 6. The CDR3 DNA reads as TGTGCCAGCAGCGTAGTTTCAGGGGGCGGAACCGGGGAGCTGTTTTTT. Encoded protein: CASSVVSGGGTGELFF.

This clonotype was recorded at least ten times. CDR3 in amino acids: CASSVVDRGHGYTF. In nucleotides, the CDR3 is TGTGCCAGCAGCGTGGTTGACAGGGGCCATGGCTACACCTTC. This chain joins TRBV9 and TRBJ1-2; 8 nucleotides agree with TRBD1. There are 14 residues in the CDR3. The junction had 6 bases not matched to a gene; V was cut back by 2 bases and J by 6 bases. Looked up from germline, CDR1 is SGDLS and CDR2 is YYNGEE.

The sample holds many counts of this clonotype. CDR3 sequence (DNA): TGTGCCAGCAGCGGAACCGGGACAGACTACAATGAGCAGTTCTTC. Protein product: CASSGTGTDYNEQFF. The chain combines TRBV9 with TRBJ2-1; 7 bases align to TRBD1. Germline trimming cut 3 bases from V and 3 bases from J; bases unmatched to any gene: 6. Per the germline V gene, CDR1 is SGDLS and CDR2 is YYNGEE. The CDR3 sequence is 15 residues long.

At least ten counts were recorded for this clonotype. DNA for the CDR3: TGTGCCAGCAGCGTAGCTGTACTAGCGGGTATAGATGAGCAGTTCTTC. Translating it yields CASSVAVLAGIDEQFF. The chain is built from TRBV9 and TRBJ2-1; TRBD2 aligns across 9 bases. The CDR3 loop spans 16 amino acids. The germline CDR1 and CDR2 sequences are SGDLS and YYNGEE. V lost 0 bases to trimming and J lost 8 bases; unmatched junction nucleotides: 9.

The sample holds a few counts of this clonotype. The V and J genes are TRBV9 and TRBJ2-3, with 10 bases matching TRBD1. J was trimmed by 4 bases and V by 4 bases; bases with no gene match: 6. Per germline, CDR1 SGDLS and CDR2 YYNGEE. The CDR3 extends over 15 amino acids. The chain's CDR3 is CASSPGTGVADTQYF. CDR3 in DNA: TGTGCCAGCAGCCCCGGGACAGGGGTCGCAGATACGCAGTATTTT.

Judged by abundance, this clonotype is medium-sized. The chain has TRBV9 and TRBJ2-5; 8 nucleotides agree with TRBD2. Germline assignment: CDR1 SGDLS and CDR2 YYNGEE. The CDR3 is made up of 15 amino acids. V gave up 1 base and J gave up 4 bases; unmatched junction bases: 6. The CDR3 sequence: CASSVSSGGRETQYF. The CDR3 DNA reads TGTGCCAGCAGCGTATCCAGCGGGGGTAGAGAGACCCAGTACTTC.